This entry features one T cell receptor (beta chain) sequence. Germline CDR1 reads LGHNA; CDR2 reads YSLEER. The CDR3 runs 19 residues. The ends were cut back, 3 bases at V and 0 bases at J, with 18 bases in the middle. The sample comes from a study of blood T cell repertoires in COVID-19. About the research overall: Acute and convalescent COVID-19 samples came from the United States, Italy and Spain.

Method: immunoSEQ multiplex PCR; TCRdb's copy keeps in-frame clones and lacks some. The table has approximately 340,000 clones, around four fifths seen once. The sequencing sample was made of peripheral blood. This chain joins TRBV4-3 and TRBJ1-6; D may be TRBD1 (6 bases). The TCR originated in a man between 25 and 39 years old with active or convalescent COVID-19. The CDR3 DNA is TGCGCCAGCAGCCAGATACCGGGACACTCGAGCTCCTATAATTCACCCCTCCACTTT. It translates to CASSQIPGHSSSYNSPLHF.